The 29 T cell receptor beta chains in this list originate from one sample, sequenced in a study of cytomegalovirus exposure and HLA in healthy donors (TCRdb year 2017). The protocol used for the library was the immunoSEQ multiplex PCR assay. For the multiplex PCR, a mixture combining 60 forward primers for TCR Vbeta segments and 13 reverse primers for TCR Jbeta segments was used. TCRdb mirrors the immuneACCESS table, restricted to in-frame sequences. Some clones are absent from its copies; in checked studies, under half trace to an unresolved V gene, and the reason for the others is unknown. The sample table lists 40,000 to 55,000 clones, about 77% of them with a count of one. The top ten clones comprise 2.5% to 3% of the sample. Sequencing was done on a sample of PBMCs. Receptor source: a woman in her thirties or forties in good health and CMV-seropositive.

The rearrangement uses TRBV7-7 and TRBJ2-5; 7 bases are shared with TRBD1. Trimming at V came to 5 bases and at J to 4 bases, leaving 10 bases not matched to a gene. The CDR3 is 15 residues long. Germline V gene lookup returns CDR1 SSHAT and CDR2 FNYEAQ (reference sequence). CDR3 in DNA: TGTGCCAGCAGCCACCCGATAGGGGGCGTAGAGACCCAGTACTTC. Protein product: CASSHPIGGVETQYF. Full variable domain (remainder filled in from reference TRBV7-7 and TRBJ2-5): GAGVSQSPRYKVTKRGQDVTLRCDPISSHATLYWYQQALGQGPEFLTYFNYEAQPDKSGLPSDRFSAERPEGSISTLTIQRTEQRDSAMYRCASSHPIGGVETQYFGPGTRLLVL.

This clone was detected once. V and J are TRBV14 and TRBJ1-1; D unclear. The CDR3 loop spans 11 amino acids. Germline values: CDR1 SGHDN, CDR2 FVKESK. V was trimmed by 8 bases and J by 1 base, leaving 5 bases between them. CDR3 sequence: CASGQNTEAFF. The CDR3 DNA sequence: TGTGCCAGCGGGCAGAACACTGAAGCTTTCTTT.

The chain has TRBV4-3 and TRBJ2-1; 9 nucleotides match TRBD1. J lost 4 bases, V lost 1 base, and 8 bases had no gene match. Germline loops: CDR1 LGHNA, CDR2 YSLEER. The CDR3 totals 17 residues. The CDR3 region is CASSQGAGTGPYNEQFF. CDR3 nucleotides: TGCGCCAGCAGCCAAGGGGCCGGGACAGGGCCATACAATGAGCAGTTCTTC.

This clone was picked up one time. The chain recombines TRBV2 with TRBJ2-3; no definite D call. The V gene lost 6 bases and the J gene lost 3 bases, with 10 bases spanning the gap. CDR1 is SNHLY, CDR2 FYNNEI, per germline. The CDR3 runs 13 residues. CDR3 residues: CASSGDFTDTQYF. The CDR3 DNA sequence: TGTGCCAGCAGCGGAGATTTTACAGATACGCAGTATTTT.

The chain carries TRBV2 and TRBJ2-1; the D gene is possibly TRBD2 (6 bases). The germline V gene has CDR1 SNHLY and CDR2 FYNNEI. The CDR3 is made up of 16 amino acids. Trimming took off 1 base at V and 0 bases at J, with 10 bases between the two ends. The CDR3 DNA is TGTGCCAGCAGTGAAGGGGGAGGAAGCTCCTACAATGAGCAGTTCTTC. Amino acid sequence: CASSEGGGSSYNEQFF.

The chain links TRBV5-6 to TRBJ1-5; D gene ambiguous. V lost 4 bases, J lost 6 bases, and 11 bases lay in between. This CDR3 is built from 13 residues. Germline CDR1 is SGHDT and CDR2 is YYEEEE. CDR3 nucleotides: TGTGCCAGCAGCCTAGGACTGGGTCAGCCCCAGCATTTT. As protein: CASSLGLGQPQHF.

This clone was seen just once. This rearrangement joins TRBV6-1 to TRBJ1-5, with a tentative D call TRBD1 (5 bases). CDR1 is MNHNS, CDR2 SASEGT, per germline. The CDR3 sequence is 15 residues long. The germline V and J ends were trimmed by 0 bases and 6 bases, with 12 bases remaining between them. The CDR3 is CASSEAGGAGQPQHF. CDR3 coding DNA: TGTGCCAGCAGTGAAGCGGGAGGGGCGGGTCAGCCCCAGCATTTT.

As to this clone: Its ends do not fully match the called genes, so a read error is possible. The chain employs TRBV30 and TRBJ2-3; TRBD1 aligns across 7 bases. The CDR3 length is 12 residues. CDR1 is GTSNPN and CDR2 is SVGIG in the germline V gene (reference sequence). The CDR3 DNA follows: TGTGCCTGGACCCCAGGCGGACAGGCCTACCAATTT. Protein sequence: CAWTPGGQAYQF.

The chain couples TRBV5-1 to TRBJ2-5; 12 nucleotides match TRBD2. The junction had 6 bases not matched to a gene; V was cut back by 4 bases and J by 5 bases. CDR3 size: 15 residues. CDR1 is SGHRS and CDR2 is YFSETQ in the germline V gene. The CDR3 protein is CASSPGTSGWETQYF. DNA for the CDR3: TGCGCCAGCAGCCCGGGGACTAGCGGGTGGGAGACCCAGTACTTC.

J is TRBJ2-6 and V is TRBV28, with TRBD1 identical over 7 bases. Looked up from germline, CDR1 is MDHEN and CDR2 is SYDVKM. V shed 3 bases and J 1 base; nucleotides not matched to a gene: 12. The CDR3 loop spans 19 amino acids. In DNA, the CDR3 is TGTGCCAGCAGTTTCTATCGGACAGGACTTAAGTCTGGGGCCAACGTCCTGACTTTC. As protein: CASSFYRTGLKSGANVLTF.

This chain connects TRBV5-1 to TRBJ1-1; D may be TRBD1 (5 bases). V was cut by 4 bases and J by 10 bases, with 17 bases left in between. Germline loops: CDR1 SGHRS, CDR2 YFSETQ. The CDR3 runs to 13 residues. The CDR3 region is CASSPDGGSAAFF. The CDR3 DNA sequence: TGCGCCAGCAGCCCGGACGGGGGATCGGCAGCTTTCTTT.

This chain links TRBV7-2 with TRBJ2-5; 9 bases are a match to TRBD2. Per germline, CDR1 SGHTA and CDR2 FQGNSA. The trim removed 1 base at V and 5 bases at J, leaving 8 bases unmatched. CDR3 length: 16 residues. The CDR3 DNA is TGTGCCAGCAGCTTAGAGTGGCGGGGGGGCCGGGAGACCCAGTACTTC. Protein sequence: CASSLEWRGGRETQYF.

The V and J genes are TRBV4-2 and TRBJ2-3; a weak D match, TRBD2 (5 bases). The V end lost 0 bases, the J end lost 8 bases, and 18 bases lay between the germline ends. CDR1 LGHNA and CDR2 YNFKEQ come from the germline V gene. The CDR3 length is 16 residues. This CDR3 reads CASSQDRTPQMSTQYF. CDR3 in DNA: TGTGCCAGCAGCCAAGACAGGACTCCCCAAATGAGTACGCAGTATTTT.

The chain recombines TRBV7-2 with TRBJ2-1; 7 nucleotides agree with TRBD2. This CDR3 comprises 17 residues. CDR1 SGHTA and CDR2 FQGNSA come from the germline V gene. Trimming removed 0 bases from V and 7 bases from J; junction bases left unmatched: 12. In nucleotides, the CDR3 is TGTGCCAGCAGCTTAGCGTTTCGGACTAGACCGCCTAATGAGCAGTTCTTC. Amino acids: CASSLAFRTRPPNEQFF.

This clone occurred a few times. The chain has TRBV6-5 and TRBJ1-5, with TRBD1 identical over 7 bases. CDR3 size: 13 residues. V was clipped by 6 bases and J by 4 bases; unmatched bases: 3. Germline assignment: CDR1 MNHEY and CDR2 SVGAGI. The CDR3 loop is CASSLQGNQPQHF. CDR3 nucleotide sequence: TGTGCCAGCAGCTTACAGGGGAATCAGCCCCAGCATTTT.

This chain joins TRBV6-1 and TRBJ2-2, with 10 bases fitting TRBD2. The germline V gene has CDR1 MNHNS and CDR2 SASEGT. Trimming removed 1 base from V and 4 bases from J; junction bases left unmatched: 3. The CDR3 sequence is 16 residues long. The CDR3 protein is CASSEEASGGTGELFF. The DNA of the CDR3 is TGTGCCAGCAGTGAAGAGGCTAGCGGGGGCACCGGGGAGCTGTTTTTT.

This chain uses TRBV18 with TRBJ2-5; no clear D gene. CDR1 and CDR2 (germline): KGHSH, LQKENI. The V end was cut by 5 bases, the J end by 2 bases, with 3 bases between. CDR3 size: 11 residues. CDR3: CASSSQETQYF. CDR3 nucleotide sequence: TGTGCCAGCTCATCACAAGAGACCCAGTACTTC.

This chain links TRBV9 with TRBJ2-2; D remains unclear. CDR3 length: 13 residues. V was cut by 0 bases and J by 6 bases, with 6 bases left in between. CDR1 is SGDLS, CDR2 YYNGEE, per germline. The DNA for the CDR3 is TGTGCCAGCAGCGTAGGCGGAGCCGGGGAGCTGTTTTTT. This translates into CASSVGGAGELFF.

The chain couples TRBV7-2 to TRBJ2-3; maybe TRBD1 (5 bases). Germline lookup yields CDR1 SGHTA and CDR2 FQGNSA. The CDR3 runs 14 residues. V was pared by 5 bases and J by 3 bases, with 12 bases between. The CDR3 DNA follows: TGTGCCAGCAGCCTAACCCGACAGACAGATACGCAGTATTTT. Translation: CASSLTRQTDTQYF.

The chain combines TRBV4-3 with TRBJ2-3; 12 nucleotides line up with TRBD2. Germline CDR1 and CDR2: LGHNA and YSLEER. The CDR3 runs 18 residues. The V and J ends lost 0 bases and 0 bases, in that order; junction bases with no gene match: 4. CDR3 region: CASSQDLAGGGSTDTQYF. The CDR3 DNA sequence: TGCGCCAGCAGCCAAGATCTAGCGGGGGGGGGTAGCACAGATACGCAGTATTTT.

V usage is TRBV6-1 and J usage is TRBJ1-5, with 9 bases that match TRBD1. Unmatched junction bases numbered 10, after V lost 6 bases and J lost 7 bases. CDR3 length: 15 amino acids. The V gene's germline CDR1 is MNHNS and CDR2 SASEGT. The CDR3 region is CASSIGQGSQQPQHF. Written as DNA, the CDR3 is TGTGCCAGCAGCATCGGACAGGGGAGTCAACAGCCCCAGCATTTT.

This clone has only one observation. CDR3 region: CASSPGDRDHLKAFF. In DNA form, the CDR3 reads TGTGCCAGCAGCCCAGGGGACAGAGACCACCTTAAAGCTTTCTTT. V usage is TRBV7-9 and J usage is TRBJ1-1, with 7 nucleotides matching TRBD1. CDR1 and CDR2 from the germline V gene are SEHNR and FQNEAQ (reference sequence). This CDR3 region has 15 residues. With V trimmed by 5 bases and J by 9 bases, 15 bases remained unmatched.

The chain is built from TRBV7-8 and TRBJ2-7, with 8 nucleotides matching TRBD1. Germline assignment: CDR1 SGHVS and CDR2 FQNEAQ. This CDR3 spans 17 amino acids. V dropped 5 bases and J dropped 4; count of bases not matched to a gene: 16. The CDR3 region is CASSQGAGVGVLYEQYF. DNA of the CDR3: TGTGCCAGCAGCCAGGGGGCGGGCGTGGGGGTTCTTTACGAGCAGTACTTC.

The V call is TRBV18, the J call TRBJ1-1; D unresolved. From germline, CDR1 is KGHSH and CDR2 LQKENI. Trimming removed 0 bases at V and 1 base at J, with 9 bases between. The CDR3 is 15 amino acids. The chain's CDR3 is CASSPPFAQNTEAFF. CDR3 nucleotide sequence: TGTGCCAGCTCACCACCGTTTGCACAGAACACTGAAGCTTTCTTT.

The chain links TRBV30 to TRBJ2-5; 8 bases are shared with TRBD2. From germline, CDR1 is GTSNPN and CDR2 SVGIG (reference sequence). This CDR3 contains 11 residues. V was clipped by 8 bases and J by 5 bases; unmatched bases: 4. CDR3 in amino acids: CAQGGRETQYF. As DNA, the CDR3 is TGTGCCCAGGGCGGGAGGGAGACCCAGTACTTC.

CDR3 residues: CASSLTGTEQFF. In nucleotides, the CDR3 is TGTGCCAGCAGTTTAACAGGAACTGAGCAGTTCTTC. V and J are TRBV28 and TRBJ2-1, with a weak D call TRBD1 (5 bases). CDR1 MDHEN and CDR2 SYDVKM come from the germline V gene. This CDR3 is built from 12 residues. The ends were cut back, 2 bases at V and 9 bases at J, with 8 bases in the middle.

The gene calls are TRBV5-4 and TRBJ2-3; TRBD2 aligns across 11 bases. V lost 6 bases to trimming and J lost 1 base; unmatched junction nucleotides: 10. Germline assignment: CDR1 SGHNT and CDR2 YYREEE (reference sequence). The CDR3 is 17 residues long. The CDR3 DNA reads as TGTGCCAGCACCGTCCCACAACTAGCGGGGGGCACAGATACGCAGTATTTT. This encodes CASTVPQLAGGTDTQYF.

The chain joins TRBV10-3 to TRBJ2-2; 10 bases match TRBD1. The CDR3 covers 14 residues. V shed 6 bases, J shed 6 bases, and the junction held 4 bases outside the gene matches. Per the germline V gene, CDR1 is ENHRY and CDR2 is SYGVKD. CDR3 sequence reads: CAISEGQGSGELFF. In nucleotides, the CDR3 is TGTGCCATCAGCGAGGGACAGGGGTCCGGGGAGCTGTTTTTT.

The rearrangement links TRBV5-1 to TRBJ1-1; D unresolved. Trimming left V 0 bases short and J 1 base short, with 10 bases between. Germline CDR1 SGHRS, CDR2 YFSETQ. CDR3 size: 15 residues. In DNA form, the CDR3 reads TGCGCCAGCAGCTTGGTTACGGGAGAGAACACTGAAGCTTTCTTT. Protein: CASSLVTGENTEAFF.